These 7 T cell receptor beta chains were all obtained from the same sample, sequenced in a study of Graves' ophthalmopathy and Graves' hyperthyroidism. TCR beta CDR3 regions were amplified from RNA transcripts. First-round RT-PCR employed HTBI primers, with a second-round multiplex PCR after it. MiXCR was run by TCRdb on the multiplex PCR reads, yielding one entry per CDR3 protein. The sample yields roughly 480,000 distinct CDR3 sequences, over 13% seen once. Sequenced: blood. These receptor sequences come from a woman aged 25 to 45 with Graves' ophthalmopathy.

This clonotype was detected many times. The chain links TRBV27 to TRBJ1-5; D gene ambiguous. The CDR3 consists of 13 residues. Per germline, CDR1 MNHEY and CDR2 SMNVEV (reference sequence). Trimming removed 6 bases at V and 3 bases at J, with 9 bases between. The chain's CDR3 is CASRPGLNQPQHF. DNA of the CDR3: TGTGCCAGCAGGCCAGGCCTCAATCAGCCCCAGCATTTT.

This clonotype was seen at least ten times. The chain has TRBV6-1 and TRBJ1-5, with unresolved D. This CDR3 comprises 14 residues. Deletions cut 6 bases from V and 3 bases from J, with 12 bases between. Germline CDR1 and CDR2: MNHNS and SASEGT. The CDR3 loop is CASRHGFPNQPQHF. CDR3 nucleotides: TGTGCCAGCAGACATGGATTCCCCAATCAGCCCCAGCATTTT.

This clonotype was seen repeatedly, ten times or more. The chain combines TRBV27 with TRBJ1-1; no definite D call. Trimming took 10 bases from V and 0 from J, leaving 9 bases between them. Germline values: CDR1 MNHEY, CDR2 SMNVEV (reference sequence). This CDR3 is 12 amino acids long. CDR3 in DNA: TGTGCCACTCAGACGGTGAACACTGAAGCTTTCTTT. This encodes CATQTVNTEAFF.

This clonotype appeared many times. The chain combines TRBV15 with TRBJ2-5; 7 bases line up with TRBD2. In germline, CDR1 is LNHNV, CDR2 YYDKDF (reference sequence). The CDR3 sequence is 12 residues long. Germline trimming cut 8 bases from V and 4 bases from J; bases unmatched to any gene: 4. This CDR3 is CATRLAGETQYF. In nucleotides, the CDR3 is TGTGCCACCCGACTAGCCGGAGAGACCCAGTACTTC.

This clonotype has a count of ten or more. The V call is TRBV6-1, the J call TRBJ1-6; possibly TRBD1 for D (5 bases). This CDR3 has 17 amino acids. CDR1 MNHNS and CDR2 SASEGT come from the germline V gene. The CDR3 protein is CATKRGPAGGDDSPLHF. DNA of the CDR3: TGTGCTACTAAGAGGGGCCCTGCTGGAGGGGATGATTCACCCCTCCACTTT.

At least ten counts were recorded for this clonotype. Given the absence of the conserved phenylalanine or tryptophan at the CDR3 end, a read error is likely. The gene calls are TRBV12-3 or TRBV12-4 and TRBJ1-6; 7 nucleotides line up with TRBD1. The CDR3 runs 19 residues. V lost 5 bases, J lost 0 bases, and 13 bases stayed unmatched. The CDR3 region has the DNA TGTGCCAGCAGTGGAACAGGGGTCGAACCTAGCTCCTATAATTCACCCCTCCACCTT. Translated, it gives CASSGTGVEPSSYNSPLHL.

There are a few counts of this clonotype. V gene TRBV4-1 combines with J gene TRBJ2-7; the D gene is possibly TRBD2 (6 bases). The CDR3 loop spans 15 amino acids. Trimming cost V 3 bases and J 2 bases, with 14 bases left between them. The germline V gene has CDR1 MGHRA and CDR2 YSYEKL. In DNA, the CDR3 is TGCGCCAGCAGCCACCGAGGAGGGCTCACCTACGAGCAGTACTTC. Encoded protein: CASSHRGGLTYEQYF.